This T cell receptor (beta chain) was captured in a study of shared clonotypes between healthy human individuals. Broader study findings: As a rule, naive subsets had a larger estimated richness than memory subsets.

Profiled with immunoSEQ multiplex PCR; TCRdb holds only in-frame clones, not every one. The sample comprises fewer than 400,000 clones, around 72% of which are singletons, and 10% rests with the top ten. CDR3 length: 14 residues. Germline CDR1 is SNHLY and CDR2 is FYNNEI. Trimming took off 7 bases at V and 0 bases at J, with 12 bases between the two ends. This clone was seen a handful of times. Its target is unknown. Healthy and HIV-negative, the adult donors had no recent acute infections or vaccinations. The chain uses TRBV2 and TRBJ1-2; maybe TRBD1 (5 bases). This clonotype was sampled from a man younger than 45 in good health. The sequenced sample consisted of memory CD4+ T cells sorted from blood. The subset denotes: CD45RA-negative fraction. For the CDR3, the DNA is TGTGCCAGCACCAAGGACACTCCTAACTATGGCTACACCTTC. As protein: CASTKDTPNYGYTF.